These 29 T cell receptor beta chains were sequenced from one sample in a study of shared clonotypes between healthy human individuals. Sequencing used immunoSEQ multiplex PCR; TCRdb keeps in-frame clones, though not all of them. This repertoire shows about 480,000 clones, 60% to 80% found once; its top ten account for around 13%. The sequenced sample was PBMCs. The receptors were gathered from a middle-aged woman in good health. Some clones in this sample may be carry-over from other donors' samples.

The chain joins TRBV18 to TRBJ1-4; 7 bases fit TRBD1. Germline CDR1 reads KGHSH; CDR2 reads LQKENI. This CDR3 has 12 amino acids. Trimming cost V 3 bases and J 15 bases; bases outside gene matches: 7. The CDR3 reads CASSPAGTALFF. The CDR3 DNA is TGTGCCAGCTCACCGGCCGGGACAGCTTTGTTTTTT.

V is TRBV5-1 and J is TRBJ2-5; weak D call: TRBD1 (5 bases). Trimming left V 4 bases short and J 5 bases short, with 18 bases between. Germline lookup yields CDR1 SGHRS and CDR2 YFSETQ. There are 15 residues in the CDR3. CDR3 residues: CASSISLTQEETQYF. CDR3 coding DNA: TGCGCCAGCAGCATTTCTCTTACACAGGAGGAGACCCAGTACTTC.

The gene calls are TRBV5-4 and TRBJ2-1; D possibly corresponds to TRBD2 (6 bases). The CDR3 is made up of 15 amino acids. V dropped 4 bases and J dropped 8 bases, with 19 bases sitting between them. CDR1 and CDR2 from the germline V gene are SGHNT and YYREEE (reference sequence). The CDR3 protein is CASSLGLERGHEQFF. The CDR3 DNA sequence: TGTGCCAGCAGCCTGGGACTCGAACGGGGCCATGAGCAGTTCTTC.

The chain combines TRBV4-3 with TRBJ2-3; 12 bases map to TRBD1. This CDR3 is 15 amino acids long. Germline V gene sequence: CDR1 LGHNA, CDR2 YSLEER. The V and J ends lost 4 bases and 4 bases, in that order; junction bases with no gene match: 3. This CDR3 is CASSPGTGGSDTQYF. The DNA of the CDR3 is TGCGCCAGCAGCCCCGGGACAGGGGGCTCAGATACGCAGTATTTT.

The chain couples TRBV4-2 to TRBJ2-3, with 11 nucleotides matching TRBD2. CDR3 length equals 17 residues. Trimming removed 4 bases from V and 1 base from J; junction bases left unmatched: 7. CDR1 LGHNA and CDR2 YNFKEQ come from the germline V gene. The CDR3: CASSPIAGGRGTDTQYF. The DNA of the CDR3 is TGTGCCAGCAGCCCAATAGCGGGAGGGAGGGGCACAGATACGCAGTATTTT.

The chain couples TRBV5-4 to TRBJ2-6; no definite D call. Germline assignment: CDR1 SGHNT and CDR2 YYREEE (reference sequence). V lost 0 bases, J lost 4 bases, and 5 bases lay in between. The CDR3 sequence is 14 residues long. The CDR3 region is CASSLASGANVLTF. In DNA form, the CDR3 reads TGTGCCAGCAGCTTGGCTTCAGGGGCCAACGTCCTGACTTTC.

The chain employs TRBV15 and TRBJ2-1; D not certain. The germline V and J ends were trimmed by 0 bases and 8 bases, with 17 bases remaining between them. Looked up from germline, CDR1 is LNHNV and CDR2 is YYDKDF (reference sequence). The CDR3 contains 16 residues. The CDR3 coding sequence is TGTGCCACCAGCAGAGACGACATATACTCTAGTCATGAGCAGTTCTTC. Protein product: CATSRDDIYSSHEQFF. Supplemented by reference TRBV15 and TRBJ2-1, the full variable domain reads DAMVIQNPRYQVTQFGKPVTLSCSQTLNHNVMYWYQQKSSQAPKLLFHYYDKDFNNEADTPDNFQSRRPNTSFCFLDIRSPGLGDTAMYLCATSRDDIYSSHEQFFGPGTRLTVL.

This sequence joins TRBV5-4 and TRBJ2-2; D uncertain. CDR1 and CDR2 from the germline V gene are SGHNT and YYREEE (reference sequence). The CDR3 has 16 residues. V lost 0 bases and J 2 bases, leaving 11 bases between the germline ends. The CDR3 sequence is CASSLGTGLNTGELFF. CDR3 sequence (DNA): TGTGCCAGCAGCTTGGGGACGGGCTTAAACACCGGGGAGCTGTTTTTT. Full variable domain (missing parts from reference TRBV5-4 and TRBJ2-2): ETGVTQSPTHLIKTRGQQVTLRCSSQSGHNTVSWYQQALGQGPQFIFQYYREEENGRGNFPPRFSGLQFPNYSSELNVNALELDDSALYLCASSLGTGLNTGELFFGEGSRLTVL.

The chain links TRBV5-1 to TRBJ2-1; D is perhaps TRBD2 (6 bases). The length of the CDR3 is 18 residues. The germline V gene encodes CDR1 SGHRS and CDR2 YFSETQ. V was clipped by 0 bases and J by 1 base, with 17 bases between them. DNA of the CDR3: TGCGCCAGCAGCTTGGTGGGCCAACTAGCATTTTCCTACAATGAGCAGTTCTTC. Protein sequence: CASSLVGQLAFSYNEQFF.

The chain links TRBV28 to TRBJ1-2, with D unclear. Trimming removed 3 bases from V and 3 bases from J, with 11 bases in between. The CDR3 is made up of 14 amino acids. The germline CDR1 and CDR2 sequences are MDHEN and SYDVKM. The CDR3 nucleotides read TGTGCCAGCAGTTTCGGACTTAATTACTATGGCTACACCTTC. It yields the protein CASSFGLNYYGYTF.

This clone was observed a few times. J is TRBJ1-5 and V is TRBV7-8; 7 bases are shared with TRBD1. Germline V gene data show CDR1 as SGHVS and CDR2 as FQNEAQ. This CDR3 is 20 amino acids long. Unmatched junction bases numbered 21, after V lost 2 bases and J lost 5 bases. The CDR3 DNA is TGTGCCAGCAGCTTAACTATCGGACAGGCGGCGGGCCGGCTACATCAGCCCCAGCATTTT. Residues: CASSLTIGQAAGRLHQPQHF. Complete variable domain (other parts from reference TRBV7-8 and TRBJ1-5): GAGVSQSPRYKVAKRGQDVALRCDPISGHVSLFWYQQALGQGPEFLTYFQNEAQLDKSGLPSDRFFAERPEGSVSTLKIQRTQQEDSAVYLCASSLTIGQAAGRLHQPQHFGDGTRLSIL.

This rearrangement joins TRBV5-1 to TRBJ1-1; D might be TRBD1 (5 bases). Germline CDR1 is SGHRS and CDR2 is YFSETQ. Between the trimmed V and J ends, which lost 5 bases and 1 base, there was a span of 15 bases. The length of the CDR3 is 15 residues. Here the CDR3 reads CASRKEGRGNTEAFF. In DNA form, the CDR3 reads TGCGCCAGCAGAAAGGAGGGACGGGGGAACACTGAAGCTTTCTTT. The whole variable domain, filled in from reference TRBV5-1 and TRBJ1-1, reads KAGVTQTPRYLIKTRGQQVTLSCSPISGHRSVSWYQQTPGQGLQFLFEYFSETQRNKGNFPGRFSGRQFSNSRSEMNVSTLELGDSALYLCASRKEGRGNTEAFFGQGTRLTVV.

The chain carries TRBV20-1 and TRBJ1-4; D unclear. Trimming removed 0 bases from V and 12 bases from J, with 8 bases in between. The V gene's germline CDR1 is DFQATT and CDR2 SNEGSKA (reference sequence). The CDR3 runs 11 residues. In DNA, the CDR3 is TGCAGTGCTAGAGATAGCGGGGAACTGTTTTTT. Its translation: CSARDSGELFF.

The gene calls are TRBV5-1 and TRBJ2-7, with no clear D. V lost 5 bases, J lost 4 bases, and 16 bases lay in between. There are 14 residues in the CDR3. CDR1 and CDR2 (germline): SGHRS, YFSETQ. CDR3 sequence reads: CASRIGYNTYEQYF. The CDR3 nucleotides are TGCGCCAGCAGGATCGGTTACAATACATACGAGCAGTACTTC. The whole variable domain, filled in from reference TRBV5-1 and TRBJ2-7, reads KAGVTQTPRYLIKTRGQQVTLSCSPISGHRSVSWYQQTPGQGLQFLFEYFSETQRNKGNFPGRFSGRQFSNSRSEMNVSTLELGDSALYLCASRIGYNTYEQYFGPGTRLTVT.

The rearrangement joins TRBV5-4 to TRBJ1-2; maybe TRBD1 (5 bases). The germline V gene has CDR1 SGHNT and CDR2 YYREEE (reference sequence). This CDR3 has 14 residues. V lost 0 bases and J 7 bases, leaving 13 bases between the germline ends. The CDR3 region has the DNA TGTGCCAGCAGCTTGGGGGGAGGGGCTGGTGGCTACACCTTC. Translating it yields CASSLGGGAGGYTF. The full variable domain, its missing parts supplied by reference TRBV5-4 and TRBJ1-2, is ETGVTQSPTHLIKTRGQQVTLRCSSQSGHNTVSWYQQALGQGPQFIFQYYREEENGRGNFPPRFSGLQFPNYSSELNVNALELDDSALYLCASSLGGGAGGYTFGSGTRLTVV.

V is TRBV7-9 and J is TRBJ2-3; TRBD2 agrees at 7 bases. The J segment lost 2 bases and the V segment lost 2 bases, leaving 4 bases of the junction unmatched. The CDR3 length is 15 residues. Germline V gene data show CDR1 as SEHNR and CDR2 as FQNEAQ (reference sequence). CDR3 sequence reads: CASSLRGLVTDTQYF. For the CDR3, the DNA is TGTGCCAGCAGCTTACGTGGACTAGTCACAGATACGCAGTATTTT.

This sequence joins TRBV7-3 and TRBJ2-3; D remains ambiguous. V lost 5 bases and J lost 2, with 8 bases in between. Germline V gene data show CDR1 as SGHTA and CDR2 as FQGTGA. The CDR3 runs 13 residues. In nucleotides, the CDR3 is TGTGCCAGCAGCCGCAAAAACACAGATACGCAGTATTTT. Residues: CASSRKNTDTQYF.

V usage is TRBV29-1 and J usage is TRBJ2-3; TRBD1 agrees at 10 bases. Germline assignment: CDR1 SQVTM and CDR2 ANQGSEA. CDR3 length: 14 amino acids. V lost 1 base and J lost 5; bases outside the gene matches: 3. CDR3 loop: CSVEVGQGGDTQYF. The CDR3 DNA sequence: TGCAGCGTTGAAGTTGGACAGGGGGGAGATACGCAGTATTTT.

This chain connects TRBV6-5 to TRBJ2-5; 8 nucleotides match TRBD2. The J call is uncertain, as TRBJ2-7 better fits the DNA end. The CDR3 covers 15 residues. Germline lookup yields CDR1 MNHEY and CDR2 SVGAGI. The CDR3 protein is CASTRNSGATYEQYF. CDR3 sequence (DNA): TGTGCCAGCACCAGAAATAGCGGGGCAACCTACGAGCAGTACTTC.

To note about this clone: The limits of the CDR3 on the DNA are not certain, so only TCRdb's listed CDR3 is given. The chain carries TRBV7-3 and TRBJ2-6. Germline CDR1 and CDR2: SGHTA and FQGTGA. The CDR3 is 19 amino acids in total, end residues counted. The CDR3 region is CASSLQAGPPVPGANVLTF.

The J gene is TRBJ1-5, the V gene TRBV28; TRBD1 matches at 8 bases. J gave up 0 bases and V 4 bases, and 8 bases lay outside the gene matches. The CDR3 covers 17 residues. Germline CDR1 is MDHEN and CDR2 is SYDVKM. The CDR3 reads CASSWGQAPYSNQPQHF. The CDR3 coding sequence is TGTGCCAGCAGTTGGGGACAGGCGCCTTATAGCAATCAGCCCCAGCATTTT.

The rearrangement links TRBV6-1 to TRBJ2-5; D remains unclear. V lost 7 bases to trimming and J lost 5 bases, with 20 bases between them. Germline V lookup: CDR1 MNHNS, CDR2 SASEGT. The CDR3 runs 15 residues. CDR3 coding DNA: TGTGCCAGCATAGGAGTTAGGTCCTCGGAGGAGACCCAGTACTTC. The encoded protein is CASIGVRSSEETQYF.

The rearrangement joins TRBV5-1 to TRBJ1-4; no firm D call. V lost 0 bases and J lost 4, with 7 bases in between. Per the germline V gene, CDR1 is SGHRS and CDR2 is YFSETQ. The CDR3 spans 14 residues. CDR3 sequence reads: CASSLGGINEKLFF. CDR3 DNA: TGCGCCAGCAGCTTGGGAGGTATTAATGAAAAACTGTTTTTT.

Turning to this clone: Given a much more abundant clone one base away, this may be a read error. This chain joins TRBV7-2 and TRBJ1-2; no reliable D call. The CDR3 has 13 amino acids. Germline V gene sequence: CDR1 SGHTA, CDR2 FQGNSA. V was cut by 1 base and J by 2 bases, with 5 bases left in between. The CDR3 DNA reads as TGTGCCAGCAGCTTAGACGAAAACTATGGCTACACCTTC. It is translated as CASSLDENYGYTF.

This clone was seen more than once but under ten times. The rearrangement links TRBV6-6 to TRBJ1-1, with 8 bases identical to TRBD1. The CDR3 extends over 12 amino acids. Germline CDR1 is MNHNY and CDR2 is SVGAGI (reference sequence). V gave up 6 bases and J gave up 3 bases; unmatched junction bases: 0. CDR3 in amino acids: CASRTGDTEAFF. DNA of the CDR3: TGTGCCAGCAGGACAGGGGACACTGAAGCTTTCTTT.

As for this clone: The sample contains more than one DNA sequence encoding this CDR3. The chain is built from TRBV6-5 and TRBJ2-7, with D perhaps matching TRBD1 or TRBD2 (6 bases each). Germline V gives CDR1 MNHEY, CDR2 SVGAGI. The CDR3 length is 13 residues. Trimming shortened V by 0 bases and J by 6 bases, and 9 bases separated the two germline ends. The CDR3 is CASSYSGGGEQYF. The CDR3 DNA follows: TGTGCCAGCAGTTACTCCGGGGGCGGCGAGCAGTACTTC.

The chain couples TRBV29-1 to TRBJ2-7; no clear D gene. The V and J ends lost 7 bases and 2 bases respectively, with 9 bases between them. Per germline, CDR1 SQVTM and CDR2 ANQGSEA. The CDR3 extends over 11 amino acids. CDR3 residues: CSARTTYEQYF. For the CDR3, the DNA is TGCAGCGCCCGTACCACCTACGAGCAGTACTTC.

In its sample, this clone was seen once. The J gene is TRBJ2-7, the V gene TRBV10-3; D remains unclear. The length of the CDR3 is 13 residues. Per the germline V gene, CDR1 is ENHRY and CDR2 is SYGVKD. V lost 2 bases, J lost 6 bases, and 11 bases lay in between. The CDR3 bases are TGTGCCATCAGTGAGCGCCCCTTGGGCGAGCAGTACTTC. This gives the protein CAISERPLGEQYF.

The chain recombines TRBV2 with TRBJ1-1; D is unresolved. V was clipped by 1 base and J by 8 bases, with 5 bases between them. Germline V gene data show CDR1 as SNHLY and CDR2 as FYNNEI. The CDR3 contains 11 residues. CDR3 sequence (DNA): TGTGCCAGCAGTGAAGTGACAGAAGCTTTCTTT. Its protein product is CASSEVTEAFF.